This record concerns one TCR beta chain sequence. Its antigen is unknown. No clone much larger than this one lies a single base away; base qualities are absent. This entry comes from a study of beta chain features in type 1 diabetes (dated by TCRdb to between 2017 and 2018). As for the study more broadly: Mean age, gender distribution, total cell number and subset yield were not different between patients and healthy donors. A total of some 100,000,000 sorted cells were examined across all samples, and a strong correlation was observed between cell number per subset and RNA yield. In the study, TCRB repertoires of sorted circulating CD4+ T cell subsets from recently diagnosed type 1 diabetes patients were compared with those of matched healthy donors. Whereas all 30 or so donors provided naive and central memory subsets, regulatory and stem cell-like memory subsets were isolated from just 8 patients and about 8 healthy donors. The full study reports these points: PCR may preferentially amplify shorter templates, but because patient and control samples were amplified and corrected together, any resulting skew would affect both groups equally. Type 1 diabetes patients showed a moderate but significant shortening of TCRB CDR3 length in all four CD4+ subsets. Because cDNA was sequenced instead of genomic DNA, activated cells with high expression could be over-represented, although the groups did not differ in activation or CD3 levels. HLA sub-analyses involved small numbers of individuals, so any influence of HLA type on TCRB rearrangement remained unresolved. Naive, central memory and regulatory TCRB repertoires appeared more similar among patients than among healthy donors. At VDJ recombination sites, patients with type 1 diabetes made fewer insertions and deleted more nucleotides, a pattern implying thymic rearrangement abnormalities.

The entire amount of isolated RNA was reverse transcribed using the High Capacity cDNA Reverse Transcription Kit, so the sequenced TCRB transcripts were expressed ones. Deep immunoSEQ sequencing was performed on naive, central memory and regulatory T cell samples, with an average of about 4 million total reads per sample. After sorted cells were lysed in RLT buffer, RNA was extracted with DNase-treated RNeasy Micro or Mini kits, with the choice depending on cell number. To prevent cross-contamination, every cell subset was processed on its own, while patient and healthy donor samples were processed together. The immunoSEQ multiplex PCR was used to amplify TCRB sequences from cDNA, yielding 87-bp fragments that span the CDR3 region. The amplicons were sequenced using the Illumina HiSeq platform. The paper's processing steps were these. PCR bias was computationally corrected using synthetic template baselines, reads within Hamming distance 2 were collapsed, and singletons that could not be merged were discarded. Reads were aligned against IMGT to assign V, D and J genes, CDR3 length and insertions or deletions at six rearrangement sites. Clonotype counts were normalized to sorted cell number within each subset before computing true diversity and Gini coefficients with the tcR R package. The overlap coefficient, calculated on TCRB nucleotide sequences, was used to quantify repertoire sharing. As a proxy for the pre-selection repertoire, out-of-frame TCRB sequences from naive cells were analyzed. TCRdb's version of the immuneACCESS table is confined to in-frame rearrangements and falls short of the full clone set. An unresolved V gene accounts for under half of the shortfall where checked; the remainder is of unknown origin. V and J calls and clone size come straight from that table; D and trimming were deduced from the DNA. The sample table lists hundreds of thousands of clones, 15% to 17% of them with a count of one. The ten most abundant clones make up 0.07% to 0.095% of the sample.

V was cut back by 0 bases and J by 0 bases, leaving a gap of 9 bases between them. From a lookup of the germline V gene, CDR1 and CDR2 are SGHRS and YFSETQ. The CDR3 contains 16 residues, cysteine and phenylalanine counted. Only the CDR3 region is kept as DNA, spanning 48 bases read in frame from base 1. A single peripheral blood draw of about 116 mL on average was collected from each donor into heparinised tubes. Naive, central memory, regulatory and stem cell-like memory CD4+ T cells were sorted on a BD FACSAria II using a panel including CD45RO, CCR7, CD25, CD127, CD95 and CD27. Purity was above 98% for every sorted population. PBMCs were isolated immediately by Lymphoprep density gradient centrifugation and stained directly without culture. So that batch effects would be minimized, each experiment stained and sorted samples in pairs, pairing one healthy donor with one patient.

The chain is assembled from TRBV5-1 and TRBJ2-2; possibly the D gene is TRBD1, per 5 matching bases. The TCR sequence derives from a man younger than 35 in good health. The sequencing sample was made of naive CD4+ T cells from blood. The intended sense of this specimen's cell subset or site label: true naive CD4+ T cells. For the CDR3, the sequence is CASSLDGRANTGELFF. The sequenced DNA is TGCGCCAGCAGCTTGGATGGCAGGGCGAACACCGGGGAGCTGTTTTTT. Outside the CDR3, residues come from the reference TRBV5-1 and TRBJ2-2 proteins, so the full variable domain is: KAGVTQTPRYLIKTRGQQVTLSCSPISGHRSVSWYQQTPGQGLQFLFEYFSETQRNKGNFPGRFSGRQFSNSRSEMNVSTLELGDSALYLCASSLDGRANTGELFFGEGSRLTVL.